The 13 T cell receptor beta chains reported below all come from one sample, sequenced in a study of CD8+ T cells in alopecia areata (dated by TCRdb to the late 2010s). Interpreted using the paper, the treatment or condition label stands for: oral pan-JAK inhibitor, 5-10 mg twice daily. The library was obtained by the immunoSEQ multiplex PCR assay. RNA was extracted from all samples and reverse transcribed into cDNA, which served as template for TCR sequencing. In its TCRdb copy, this immuneACCESS table keeps in-frame sequences only and misses some clones. Where compared with another copy, unresolved V genes explain less than half of these, and the others have no known cause. In this sample the table shows about 250,000 clones, 60% of which occur a single time. The ten largest account for about 0.89% of the sample. Specimen: CD4+ T cells sorted from blood, collected at week 52, from a patient treated with tofacitinib. Source of these receptors: a human donor with alopecia areata.

The gene calls are TRBV11-2 and TRBJ1-1; tentative D call: TRBD1 (5 bases). CDR1 and CDR2 from the germline V gene are SGHAT and FQNNGV. V was shortened by 5 bases and J by 3 bases, with 22 bases between the two germline ends. The CDR3 is 17 amino acids. CDR3 residues: CASSRARGASPYTEAFF. CDR3 nucleotides: TGTGCCAGCAGCCGGGCGCGAGGGGCTAGTCCTTACACTGAAGCTTTCTTT.

The genes are TRBV29-1 and TRBJ2-7; D may be TRBD1 (5 bases). Germline CDR1 is SQVTM and CDR2 is ANQGSEA. The CDR3 consists of 16 residues. The V end lost 0 bases, the J end lost 7 bases, and 22 bases lay between the germline ends. CDR3 coding DNA: TGCAGCGTTGAAGATTTGGTGGGCCAGGGTGTGGGAGAGCAGTACTTC. Translation: CSVEDLVGQGVGEQYF.

This chain joins TRBV9 and TRBJ1-3; D remains unclear. Germline CDR1 and CDR2: SGDLS and YYNGEE. The length of the CDR3 is 19 residues. V lost 0 bases and J 2 bases, leaving 21 bases between the germline ends. CDR3 loop: CASSVGAASSRVTGNTIYF. In DNA, the CDR3 is TGTGCCAGCAGCGTAGGGGCAGCGTCCAGCCGAGTAACTGGAAACACCATATATTTT. Full variable domain (missing parts from reference TRBV9 and TRBJ1-3): DSGVTQTPKHLITATGQRVTLRCSPRSGDLSVYWYQQSLDQGLQFLIQYYNGEERAKGNILERFSAQQFPDLHSELNLSSLELGDSALYFCASSVGAASSRVTGNTIYFGEGSWLTVV.

The chain couples TRBV7-6 to TRBJ2-7, with TRBD1 matching 7 bases. Germline CDR1 is SGHVS and CDR2 is FNYEAQ. Trimming took 3 bases from V and 0 from J; bases not matched to a gene: 2. The CDR3 is made up of 14 amino acids. The DNA for the CDR3 is TGTGCCAGCAGCTTGGGGACAGCCTCCTACGAGCAGTACTTC. Residues: CASSLGTASYEQYF.

In its sample, this clone was seen a few times. The chain has TRBV7-8 and TRBJ2-5; D possibly corresponds to TRBD1 (6 bases). This CDR3 spans 13 amino acids. Germline CDR1 SGHVS, CDR2 FQNEAQ. Trimming stripped 4 bases from V and 9 bases from J, with 15 bases between. In DNA, the CDR3 is TGTGCCAGCAGCTACGACGGGAAGGGGGCCCAGTACTTC. Translated: CASSYDGKGAQYF.

The chain links TRBV2 to TRBJ2-7; perhaps TRBD2 as D (6 bases). Trimming cost V 10 bases and J 1 base, with 14 bases left between them. Germline CDR1 is SNHLY and CDR2 is FYNNEI. This CDR3 spans 13 amino acids. CDR3: CATVPGLSYEQYF. DNA for the CDR3: TGTGCCACTGTCCCGGGACTTTCCTACGAGCAGTACTTC.

The table lists this clone with a count of one. V gene TRBV30 combines with J gene TRBJ2-3, with D tentatively TRBD2 (5 bases). Germline CDR1 is GTSNPN and CDR2 is SVGIG (reference sequence). Trimming left V 0 bases short and J 5 bases short, with 12 bases between. The CDR3 has 14 amino acids. The CDR3: CAWSVRGVGDTQYF. The CDR3 DNA reads TGTGCCTGGAGTGTACGGGGAGTGGGAGATACGCAGTATTTT.

The genes are TRBV13 and TRBJ1-2, with 7 positions matching TRBD1. The CDR3 runs to 13 residues. Germline loops: CDR1 PRHDT, CDR2 FYEKMQ (reference sequence). Trimming removed 0 bases from V and 8 bases from J; junction bases left unmatched: 3. CDR3 sequence: CASSLGGTEGYTF. CDR3 DNA sequence: TGTGCCAGCAGCTTAGGAGGGACAGAGGGCTACACCTTC.

In this sample, this clone turned up a few times. The genes are TRBV30 and TRBJ2-7; possibly TRBD1 for D (5 bases). The CDR3 consists of 14 residues. Germline assignment: CDR1 GTSNPN and CDR2 SVGIG (reference sequence). V lost 5 bases and J lost 2, with 16 bases in between. The DNA for the CDR3 is TGTGCCTGGGGGGCAACAAGGGTTGCCTACGAGCAGTACTTC. It specifies CAWGATRVAYEQYF.

This clone was seen more than once but under ten times. The chain recombines TRBV30 with TRBJ1-6; 9 bases map to TRBD1. The germline gives CDR1 GTSNPN, CDR2 SVGIG (reference sequence). The V gene end was trimmed by 8 bases and the J gene end by 10 bases; junction bases not matched to a gene: 6. This CDR3 region has 12 residues. The CDR3 sequence: CARQGGESPLHF. In DNA form, the CDR3 reads TGTGCCAGACAGGGGGGAGAGTCACCCCTCCACTTT.

The V call is TRBV5-4, the J call TRBJ2-4; 8 bases are a match to TRBD2. CDR1 SGHNT and CDR2 YYREEE come from the germline V gene (reference sequence). The trim removed 3 bases at V and 9 bases at J, leaving 8 bases unmatched. CDR3 length: 14 amino acids. Here the CDR3 reads CASSYSGGRGIQYF. CDR3 nucleotide sequence: TGTGCCAGCAGCTACAGCGGGGGCCGGGGCATTCAGTACTTC. Complete variable domain (other parts from reference TRBV5-4 and TRBJ2-4): ETGVTQSPTHLIKTRGQQVTLRCSSQSGHNTVSWYQQALGQGPQFIFQYYREEENGRGNFPPRFSGLQFPNYSSELNVNALELDDSALYLCASSYSGGRGIQYFGAGTRLSVL.

This clone was seen more than once but under ten times. The chain has TRBV7-9 and TRBJ1-1; D is undetermined. This CDR3 spans 14 amino acids. V lost 0 bases to trimming and J lost 0 bases, with 5 bases between them. Germline V lookup: CDR1 SEHNR, CDR2 FQNEAQ (reference sequence). The CDR3 here is CASSLAALNTEAFF. The CDR3 nucleotides read TGTGCCAGCAGCTTAGCTGCCCTGAACACTGAAGCTTTCTTT. Full variable domain (rest looked up from reference TRBV7-9 and TRBJ1-1): DTGVSQNPRHKITKRGQNVTFRCDPISEHNRLYWYRQTLGQGPEFLTYFQNEAQLEKSRLLSDRFSAERPKGSFSTLEIQRTEQGDSAMYLCASSLAALNTEAFFGQGTRLTVV.

V gene TRBV2 combines with J gene TRBJ2-7, with D unclear. Trimming shortened V by 3 bases and J by 2 bases, and 5 bases separated the two germline ends. Germline V gene lookup returns CDR1 SNHLY and CDR2 FYNNEI. The CDR3 consists of 12 residues. The DNA for the CDR3 is TGTGCCAGCAGTGACGACCCCTACGAGCAGTACTTC. Translation gives CASSDDPYEQYF.